The clone carrying this T cell receptor beta chain was counted at least ten times. The CDR3 loop spans 14 amino acids. Germline V gene sequence: CDR1 SGHRS, CDR2 YFSETQ. The V end lost 8 bases, the J end lost 2 bases, and 16 bases lay between the germline ends. Original methodology: Clonotypes per individual ranged from about 85,000 to nearly 500,000. TCRdb called the 5' RACE reads again in MiXCR, with one record for every CDR3 protein. The V and J calls here are based on TCRdb, not the publication. The table includes 300,000 to 400,000 distinct CDR3 sequences, over 25% detected once. This record belongs to a study of identical twins' blood T cells. Donors were six healthy women in three monozygous twin pairs.

V and J are TRBV5-1 and TRBJ1-1; perhaps TRBD1 as D (6 bases). This TCR came from a woman aged 18 to 49 in good health. The sample comprised PBMCs. DNA of the CDR3: TGCGCCAGTCAGAGACAGGCGACTAACACTGAAGCTTTCTTT. It yields the protein CASQRQATNTEAFF. The variable domain in full, with the rest retrieved from reference TRBV5-1 and TRBJ1-1, is KAGVTQTPRYLIKTRGQQVTLSCSPISGHRSVSWYQQTPGQGLQFLFEYFSETQRNKGNFPGRFSGRQFSNSRSEMNVSTLELGDSALYLCASQRQATNTEAFFGQGTRLTVV.